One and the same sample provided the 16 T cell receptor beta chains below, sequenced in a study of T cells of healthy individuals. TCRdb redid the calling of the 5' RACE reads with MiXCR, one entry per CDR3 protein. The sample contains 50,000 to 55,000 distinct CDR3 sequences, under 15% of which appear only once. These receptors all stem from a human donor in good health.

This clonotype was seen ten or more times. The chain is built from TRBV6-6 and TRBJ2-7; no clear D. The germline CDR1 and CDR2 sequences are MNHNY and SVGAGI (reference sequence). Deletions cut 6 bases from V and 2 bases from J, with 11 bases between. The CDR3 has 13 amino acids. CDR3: CASRRLGTYEQYF. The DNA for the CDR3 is TGTGCCAGCAGGCGCCTAGGGACCTACGAGCAGTACTTC.

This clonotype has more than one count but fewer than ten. The CDR3 DNA reads TGTGCCAGCAGCGCAGGCCTTATGAACTATGGCTACACCTTC. The encoded protein is CASSAGLMNYGYTF. The chain is built from TRBV5-5 and TRBJ1-2; D unclear. The germline gives CDR1 SGHKS, CDR2 YYEKEE (reference sequence). This CDR3 contains 14 residues. V shed 4 bases and J shed 2 bases, with 12 bases lying between them.

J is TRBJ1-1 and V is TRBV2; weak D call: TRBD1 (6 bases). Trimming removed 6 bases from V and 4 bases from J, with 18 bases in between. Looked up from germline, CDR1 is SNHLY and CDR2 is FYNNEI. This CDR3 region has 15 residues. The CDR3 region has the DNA TGTGCCAGCAGGTTCCTAGGGGAGGGGGGCACTGAAGCTTTCTTT. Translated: CASRFLGEGGTEAFF. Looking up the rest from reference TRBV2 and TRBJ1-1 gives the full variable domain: EPEVTQTPSHQVTQMGQEVILRCVPISNHLYFYWYRQILGQKVEFLVSFYNNEISEKSEIFDDQFSVERPDGSNFTLKIRSTKLEDSAMYFCASRFLGEGGTEAFFGQGTRLTVV.

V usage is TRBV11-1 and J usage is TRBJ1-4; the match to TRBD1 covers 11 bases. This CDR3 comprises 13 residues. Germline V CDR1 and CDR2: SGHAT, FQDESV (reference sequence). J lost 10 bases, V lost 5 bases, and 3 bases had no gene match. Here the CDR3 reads CASSRTGGGKLFF. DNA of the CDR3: TGTGCCAGCAGCCGGACAGGGGGCGGAAAACTGTTTTTT.

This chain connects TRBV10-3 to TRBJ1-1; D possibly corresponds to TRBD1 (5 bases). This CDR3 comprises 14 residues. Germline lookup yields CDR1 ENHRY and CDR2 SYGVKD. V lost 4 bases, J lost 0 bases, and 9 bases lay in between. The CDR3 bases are TGTGCCATCAGTGGGTCGGGGGTGAACACTGAAGCTTTCTTT. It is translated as CAISGSGVNTEAFF.

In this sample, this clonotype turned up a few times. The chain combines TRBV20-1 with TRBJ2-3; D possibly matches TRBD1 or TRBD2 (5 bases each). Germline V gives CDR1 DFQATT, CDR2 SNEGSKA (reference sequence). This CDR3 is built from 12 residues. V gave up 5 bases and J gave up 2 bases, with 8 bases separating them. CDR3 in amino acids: CSAPGTTDTQYF. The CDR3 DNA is TGCAGTGCTCCTGGGACCACAGATACGCAGTATTTT.

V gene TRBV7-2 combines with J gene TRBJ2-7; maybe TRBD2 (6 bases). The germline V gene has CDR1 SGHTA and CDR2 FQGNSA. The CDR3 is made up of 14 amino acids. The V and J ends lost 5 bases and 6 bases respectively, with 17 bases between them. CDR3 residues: CASSAAGPPSEQYF. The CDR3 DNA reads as TGTGCCAGCAGCGCCGCGGGACCCCCCTCCGAGCAGTACTTC.

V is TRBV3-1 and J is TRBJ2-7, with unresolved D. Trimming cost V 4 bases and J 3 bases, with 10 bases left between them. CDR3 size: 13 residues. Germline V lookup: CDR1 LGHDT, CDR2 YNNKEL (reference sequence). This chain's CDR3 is CASSPYRDYEQYF. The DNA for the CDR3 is TGTGCCAGCAGCCCCTACAGAGACTACGAGCAGTACTTC.

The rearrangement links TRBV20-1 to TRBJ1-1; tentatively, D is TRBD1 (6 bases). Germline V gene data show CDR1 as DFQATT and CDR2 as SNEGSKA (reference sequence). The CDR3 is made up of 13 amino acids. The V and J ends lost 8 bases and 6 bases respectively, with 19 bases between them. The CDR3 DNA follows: TGCAGTTCCTCCTTCGAAGGGGGGGCTGAAGCTTTCTTT. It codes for CSSSFEGGAEAFF.

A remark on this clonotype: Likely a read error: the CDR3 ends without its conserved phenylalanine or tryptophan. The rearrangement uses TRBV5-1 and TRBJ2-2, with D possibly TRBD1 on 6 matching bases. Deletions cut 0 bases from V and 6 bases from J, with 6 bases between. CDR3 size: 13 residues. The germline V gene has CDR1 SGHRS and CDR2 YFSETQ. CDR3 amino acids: CASSLGQAGELFL. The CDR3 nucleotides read TGCGCCAGCAGCTTGGGACAGGCCGGGGAGCTGTTTTTG.

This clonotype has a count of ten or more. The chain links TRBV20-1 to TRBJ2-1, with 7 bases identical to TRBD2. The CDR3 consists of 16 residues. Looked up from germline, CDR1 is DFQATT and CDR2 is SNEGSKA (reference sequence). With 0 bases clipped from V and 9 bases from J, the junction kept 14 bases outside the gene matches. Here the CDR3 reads CSARDPRSERGGEQFF. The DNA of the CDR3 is TGCAGTGCTAGAGATCCTCGGTCCGAGCGGGGAGGTGAGCAGTTCTTC.

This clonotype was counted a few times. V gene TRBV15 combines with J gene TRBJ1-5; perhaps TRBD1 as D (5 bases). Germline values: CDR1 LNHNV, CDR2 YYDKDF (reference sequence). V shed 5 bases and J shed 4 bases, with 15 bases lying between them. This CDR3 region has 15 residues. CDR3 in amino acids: CATSPSGARNQPQHF. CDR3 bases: TGTGCCACCAGCCCCTCCGGGGCACGAAATCAGCCCCAGCATTTT.

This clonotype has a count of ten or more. CDR3 in amino acids: CASGWGANTEAFF. CDR3 coding DNA: TGTGCTAGTGGTTGGGGCGCGAACACTGAAGCTTTCTTT. The chain carries TRBV12-5 and TRBJ1-1; TRBD1 might be the D (5 bases). CDR3 length equals 13 residues. V dropped 4 bases and J dropped 1 base, with 7 bases sitting between them. The V gene's germline CDR1 is LGHNT and CDR2 FRNRAP. The variable domain in full, completed from reference TRBV12-5 and TRBJ1-1, reads DARVTQTPRHKVTEMGQEVTMRCQPILGHNTVFWYRQTMMQGLELLAYFRNRAPLDDSGMPKDRFSAEMPDATLATLKIQPSEPRDSAVYFCASGWGANTEAFFGQGTRLTVV.

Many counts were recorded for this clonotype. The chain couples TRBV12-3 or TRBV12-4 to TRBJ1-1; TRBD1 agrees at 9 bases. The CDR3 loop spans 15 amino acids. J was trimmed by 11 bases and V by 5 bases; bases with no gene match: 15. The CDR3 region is CASSANPGQGLTAFF. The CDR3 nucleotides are TGTGCCAGCAGTGCGAATCCGGGACAGGGTCTGACGGCTTTCTTT.

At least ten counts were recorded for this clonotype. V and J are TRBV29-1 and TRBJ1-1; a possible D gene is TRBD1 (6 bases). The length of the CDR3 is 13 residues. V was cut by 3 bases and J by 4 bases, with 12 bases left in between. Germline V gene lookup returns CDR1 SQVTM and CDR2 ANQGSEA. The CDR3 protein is CSVDWRGGTEAFF. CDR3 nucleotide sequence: TGCAGCGTTGACTGGAGGGGGGGCACTGAAGCTTTCTTT.

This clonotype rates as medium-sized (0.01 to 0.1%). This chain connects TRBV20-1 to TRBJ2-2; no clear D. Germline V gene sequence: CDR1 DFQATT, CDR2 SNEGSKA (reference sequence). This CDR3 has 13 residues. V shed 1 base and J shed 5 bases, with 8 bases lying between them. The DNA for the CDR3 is TGCAGTGCTAGAGTCCGAGTAACCGGGGAGCTGTTTTTT. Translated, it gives CSARVRVTGELFF.